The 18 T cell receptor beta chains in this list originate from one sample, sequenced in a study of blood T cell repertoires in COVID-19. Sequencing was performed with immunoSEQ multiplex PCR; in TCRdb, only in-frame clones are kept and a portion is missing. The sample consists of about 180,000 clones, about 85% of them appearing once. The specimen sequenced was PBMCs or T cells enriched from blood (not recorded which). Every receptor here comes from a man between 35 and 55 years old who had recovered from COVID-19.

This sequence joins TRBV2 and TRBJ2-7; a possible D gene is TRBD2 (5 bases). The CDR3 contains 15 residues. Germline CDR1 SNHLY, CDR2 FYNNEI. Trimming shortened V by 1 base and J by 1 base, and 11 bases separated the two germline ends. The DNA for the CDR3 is TGTGCCAGCAGTGAAGGTCAGCGGAATTCCTACGAGCAGTACTTC. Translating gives CASSEGQRNSYEQYF. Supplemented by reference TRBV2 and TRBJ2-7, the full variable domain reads EPEVTQTPSHQVTQMGQEVILRCVPISNHLYFYWYRQILGQKVEFLVSFYNNEISEKSEIFDDQFSVERPDGSNFTLKIRSTKLEDSAMYFCASSEGQRNSYEQYFGPGTRLTVT.

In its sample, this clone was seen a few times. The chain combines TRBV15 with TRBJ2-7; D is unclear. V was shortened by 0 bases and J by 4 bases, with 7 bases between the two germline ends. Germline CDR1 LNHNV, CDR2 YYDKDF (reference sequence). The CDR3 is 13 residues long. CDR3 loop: CATSRDIGYEQYF. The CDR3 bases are TGTGCCACCAGCAGAGATATCGGGTACGAGCAGTACTTC.

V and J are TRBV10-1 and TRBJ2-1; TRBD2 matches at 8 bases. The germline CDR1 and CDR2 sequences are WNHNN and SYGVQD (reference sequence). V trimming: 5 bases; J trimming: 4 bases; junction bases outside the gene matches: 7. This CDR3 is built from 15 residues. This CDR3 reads CASSLASGLYNEQFF. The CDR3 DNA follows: TGCGCCAGCAGTTTGGCTAGCGGGCTTTACAATGAGCAGTTCTTC.

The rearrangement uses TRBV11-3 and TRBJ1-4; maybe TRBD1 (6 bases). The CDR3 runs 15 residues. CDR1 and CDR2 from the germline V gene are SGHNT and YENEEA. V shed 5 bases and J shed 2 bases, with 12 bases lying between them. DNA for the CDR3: TGTGCCAGCAGCAGGTACAGGGAGACTAATGAAAAACTGTTTTTT. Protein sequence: CASSRYRETNEKLFF. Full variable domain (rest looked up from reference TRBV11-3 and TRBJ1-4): EAGVVQSPRYKIIEKKQPVAFWCNPISGHNTLYWYLQNLGQGPELLIRYENEEAVDDSQLPKDRFSAERLKGVDSTLKIQPAELGDSAVYLCASSRYRETNEKLFFGSGTQLSVL.

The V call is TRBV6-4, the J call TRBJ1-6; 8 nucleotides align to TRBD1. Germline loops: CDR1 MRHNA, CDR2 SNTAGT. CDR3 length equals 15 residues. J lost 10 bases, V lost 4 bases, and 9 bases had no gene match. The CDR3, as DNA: TGTGCCAGCAGTGCTTCAGGGACAGGACACTCACCCCTCCACTTT. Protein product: CASSASGTGHSPLHF.

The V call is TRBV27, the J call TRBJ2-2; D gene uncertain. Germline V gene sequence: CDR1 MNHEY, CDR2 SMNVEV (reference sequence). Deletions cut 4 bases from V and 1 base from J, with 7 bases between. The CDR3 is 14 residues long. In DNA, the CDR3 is TGTGCCAGCAGTTCCTACCTGAACACCGGGGAGCTGTTTTTT. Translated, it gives CASSSYLNTGELFF.

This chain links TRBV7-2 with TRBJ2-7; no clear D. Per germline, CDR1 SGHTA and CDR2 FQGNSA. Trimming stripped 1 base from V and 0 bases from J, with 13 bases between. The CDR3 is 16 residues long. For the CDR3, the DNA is TGTGCCAGCAGCTTAGAAGCGAGACGGGTCTCCTACGAGCAGTACTTC. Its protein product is CASSLEARRVSYEQYF.

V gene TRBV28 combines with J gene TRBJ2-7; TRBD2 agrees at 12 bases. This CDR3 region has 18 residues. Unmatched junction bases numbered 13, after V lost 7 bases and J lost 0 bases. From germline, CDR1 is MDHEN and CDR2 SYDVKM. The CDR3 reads CASTTAGTSGYSSYEQYF. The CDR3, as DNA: TGTGCCAGCACTACGGCCGGGACTAGCGGGTATAGCTCCTACGAGCAGTACTTC.

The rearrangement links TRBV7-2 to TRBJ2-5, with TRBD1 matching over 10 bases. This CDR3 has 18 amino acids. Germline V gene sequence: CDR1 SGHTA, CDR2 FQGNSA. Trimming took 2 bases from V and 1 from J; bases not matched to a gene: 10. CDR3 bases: TGTGCCAGCAGCTTAATAAACCGGGACAGGGGCTCCCAAGAGACCCAGTACTTC. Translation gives CASSLINRDRGSQETQYF.

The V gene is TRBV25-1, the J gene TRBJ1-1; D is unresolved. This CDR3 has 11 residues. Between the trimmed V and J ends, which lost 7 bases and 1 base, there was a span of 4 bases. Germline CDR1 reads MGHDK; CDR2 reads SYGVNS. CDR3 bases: TGTGCCAGCAATAAGAACACTGAAGCTTTCTTT. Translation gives CASNKNTEAFF.

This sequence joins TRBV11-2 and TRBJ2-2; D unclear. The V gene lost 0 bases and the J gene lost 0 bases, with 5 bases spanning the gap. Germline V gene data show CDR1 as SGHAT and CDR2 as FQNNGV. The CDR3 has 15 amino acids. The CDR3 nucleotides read TGTGCCAGCAGCTTAGATCGTTCGAACACCGGGGAGCTGTTTTTT. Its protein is CASSLDRSNTGELFF.

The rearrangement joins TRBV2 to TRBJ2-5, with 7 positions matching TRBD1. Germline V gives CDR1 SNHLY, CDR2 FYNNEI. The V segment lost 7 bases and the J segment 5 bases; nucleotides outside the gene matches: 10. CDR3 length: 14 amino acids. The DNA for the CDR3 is TGTGCCAGCACCAGAGACAGGGTCGTGGAGACCCAGTACTTC. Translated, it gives CASTRDRVVETQYF.

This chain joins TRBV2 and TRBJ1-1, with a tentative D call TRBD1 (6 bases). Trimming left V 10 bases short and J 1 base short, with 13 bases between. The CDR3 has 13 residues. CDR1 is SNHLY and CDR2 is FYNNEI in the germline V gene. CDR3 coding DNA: TGTGCCACAAACAGGGTGAGGAACACTGAAGCTTTCTTT. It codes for CATNRVRNTEAFF.

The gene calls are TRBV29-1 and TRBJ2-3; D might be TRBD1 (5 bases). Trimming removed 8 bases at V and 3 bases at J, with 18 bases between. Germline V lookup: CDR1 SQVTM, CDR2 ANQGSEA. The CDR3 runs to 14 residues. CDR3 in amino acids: CSLKSAGWTDTQYF. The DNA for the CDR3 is TGCAGCCTTAAATCGGCAGGGTGGACAGATACGCAGTATTTT.

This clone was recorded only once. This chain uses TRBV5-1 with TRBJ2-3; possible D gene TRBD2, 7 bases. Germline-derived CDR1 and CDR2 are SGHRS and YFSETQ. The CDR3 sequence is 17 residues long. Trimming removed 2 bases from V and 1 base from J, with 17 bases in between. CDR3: CASSFISGGGRTDTQYF. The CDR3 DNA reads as TGCGCCAGCAGCTTTATTTCGGGCGGGGGCCGCACAGATACGCAGTATTTT.

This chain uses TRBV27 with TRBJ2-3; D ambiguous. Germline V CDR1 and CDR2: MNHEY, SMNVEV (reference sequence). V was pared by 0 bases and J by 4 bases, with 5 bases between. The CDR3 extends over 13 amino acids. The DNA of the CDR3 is TGTGCCAGCAGTTTATCCCCATCAGATACGCAGTATTTT. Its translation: CASSLSPSDTQYF.

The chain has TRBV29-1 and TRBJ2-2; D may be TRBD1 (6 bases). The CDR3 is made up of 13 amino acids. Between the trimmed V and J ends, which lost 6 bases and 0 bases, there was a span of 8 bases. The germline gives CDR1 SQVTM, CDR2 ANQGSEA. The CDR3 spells CSVGHANTGELFF. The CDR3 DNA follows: TGCAGCGTGGGACACGCGAACACCGGGGAGCTGTTTTTT.

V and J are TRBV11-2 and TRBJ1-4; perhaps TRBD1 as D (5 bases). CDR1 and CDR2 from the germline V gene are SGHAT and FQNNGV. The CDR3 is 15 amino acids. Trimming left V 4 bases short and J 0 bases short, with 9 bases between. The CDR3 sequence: CASSSGAATNEKLFF. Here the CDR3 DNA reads TGTGCCAGCAGCTCTGGGGCCGCAACTAATGAAAAACTGTTTTTT.